One sample yielded the 20 T cell receptor beta chains listed below, sequenced in a study of T cell changes during pregnancy in multiple sclerosis. Assay: immunoSEQ multiplex PCR; the TCRdb copy retains only in-frame clones and omits some. This sample has 65,000 to 80,000 clones, with approximately 90% found just once. The source material was peripheral blood, sampled in the third trimester of pregnancy. The receptor source for this set is a female donor with multiple sclerosis, enrolled in a pregnancy study.

The chain recombines TRBV6-4 with TRBJ2-5, with D hard to call. The V end lost 6 bases, the J end lost 0 bases, and 5 bases lay between the germline ends. Germline V gene lookup returns CDR1 MRHNA and CDR2 SNTAGT. The CDR3 is made up of 12 amino acids. This chain's CDR3 is CASSEYQETQYF. The CDR3 DNA sequence: TGTGCCAGCAGCGAGTACCAAGAGACCCAGTACTTC.

The gene calls are TRBV5-1 and TRBJ2-7, with 10 bases fitting TRBD2. This CDR3 has 14 amino acids. The V gene end was trimmed by 4 bases and the J gene end by 4 bases; junction bases not matched to a gene: 5. Germline V gives CDR1 SGHRS, CDR2 YFSETQ. In nucleotides, the CDR3 is TGCGCCAGCAGCCGAACTAGCGGGACGTACGAGCAGTACTTC. Its protein is CASSRTSGTYEQYF. Drawing the rest from reference TRBV5-1 and TRBJ2-7, the complete variable domain is KAGVTQTPRYLIKTRGQQVTLSCSPISGHRSVSWYQQTPGQGLQFLFEYFSETQRNKGNFPGRFSGRQFSNSRSEMNVSTLELGDSALYLCASSRTSGTYEQYFGPGTRLTVT.

This rearrangement joins TRBV29-1 to TRBJ2-7; D perhaps matches TRBD1 (6 bases). V was pared by 7 bases and J by 3 bases, with 13 bases between. Looked up from germline, CDR1 is SQVTM and CDR2 is ANQGSEA. The CDR3 spans 12 residues. CDR3 in amino acids: CSALKDSYEQYF. CDR3 nucleotide sequence: TGCAGCGCTCTAAAGGACAGCTACGAGCAGTACTTC.

This clone is a singleton in its sample. The rearrangement uses TRBV29-1 and TRBJ2-5; TRBD1 might be the D (5 bases). CDR1 and CDR2 (germline): SQVTM, ANQGSEA. The CDR3 spans 12 residues. Between the trimmed V and J ends, which lost 7 bases and 2 bases, there was a span of 11 bases. CDR3 amino acids: CSGMTAQETQYF. The DNA of the CDR3 is TGCAGCGGTATGACAGCGCAAGAGACCCAGTACTTC.

The V and J genes are TRBV5-4 and TRBJ2-3, with a weak D call TRBD2 (6 bases). Trimming stripped 4 bases from V and 0 bases from J, with 15 bases between. The CDR3 spans 16 residues. Germline CDR1 is SGHNT and CDR2 is YYREEE (reference sequence). Here the CDR3 DNA reads TGTGCCAGCAGCCAAATAGCGGAGTCCAGCACAGATACGCAGTATTTT. Translating gives CASSQIAESSTDTQYF.

This chain connects TRBV13 to TRBJ2-1, with a weak D call TRBD1 (6 bases). Trimming took off 6 bases at V and 8 bases at J, with 17 bases between the two ends. The length of the CDR3 is 14 residues. The germline V gene has CDR1 PRHDT and CDR2 FYEKMQ (reference sequence). CDR3 protein: CASRSGGGRHEQFF. CDR3 nucleotides: TGTGCCAGCAGGTCGGGTGGGGGCCGCCATGAGCAGTTCTTC.

The gene calls are TRBV5-5 and TRBJ2-5; 7 positions agree with TRBD2. Germline values: CDR1 SGHKS, CDR2 YYEKEE (reference sequence). The junction had 12 bases not matched to a gene; V was cut back by 0 bases and J by 4 bases. This CDR3 is 17 amino acids long. CDR3 nucleotide sequence: TGTGCCAGCAGCTTGGGACTAGCTAGCACGAGGGGAGAGACCCAGTACTTC. Translated: CASSLGLASTRGETQYF.

The chain is built from TRBV2 and TRBJ1-5; 7 bases are a match to TRBD1. J was trimmed by 0 bases and V by 4 bases; bases with no gene match: 3. Germline CDR1 and CDR2: SNHLY and FYNNEI. The CDR3 is 15 amino acids. This CDR3 reads CASSATGYSNQPQHF. The CDR3 DNA sequence: TGTGCCAGCAGTGCGACAGGGTATAGCAATCAGCCCCAGCATTTT.

CDR3: CASSYRTGNSYEQYF. CDR3 in DNA: TGTGCCAGCAGTTATCGGACAGGGAACTCCTACGAGCAGTACTTC. The chain is built from TRBV27 and TRBJ2-7; TRBD1 aligns across 8 bases. The CDR3 is 15 residues long. The trim removed 4 bases at V and 0 bases at J, leaving 5 bases unmatched. CDR1 is MNHEY, CDR2 SMNVEV, per germline (reference sequence).

The V gene is TRBV12-5, the J gene TRBJ2-1, with 7 bases identical to TRBD1. CDR1 LGHNT and CDR2 FRNRAP come from the germline V gene. The V and J ends lost 1 base and 0 bases, in that order; junction bases with no gene match: 3. The CDR3 has 16 amino acids. In nucleotides, the CDR3 is TGTGCTAGTGGTTTGGCCCGGGACAGCTCCTACAATGAGCAGTTCTTC. The encoded protein is CASGLARDSSYNEQFF.

The V call is TRBV30, the J call TRBJ2-3; tentative D call: TRBD1 (6 bases). CDR1 is GTSNPN, CDR2 SVGIG, per germline (reference sequence). The CDR3 extends over 14 amino acids. V was cut by 5 bases and J by 3 bases, with 15 bases left in between. CDR3 loop: CAWHGGSLTDTQYF. The CDR3 DNA is TGTGCCTGGCATGGGGGCAGCCTTACAGATACGCAGTATTTT.

This sequence joins TRBV27 and TRBJ1-2; 12 nucleotides agree with TRBD1. The germline V gene has CDR1 MNHEY and CDR2 SMNVEV (reference sequence). The CDR3 extends over 18 amino acids. The ends lost 5 bases at V and 2 bases at J; junction bases unmatched: 12. As DNA, the CDR3 is TGTGCCAGCAGTCCTAACCTTCCGGGACAGGGGGCCAACTATGGCTACACCTTC. Protein: CASSPNLPGQGANYGYTF.

The CDR3 sequence: CASSLVASGDYEQYF. The CDR3 DNA reads TGTGCCAGCAGCTTAGTAGCTAGCGGAGACTACGAGCAGTACTTC. V and J are TRBV7-2 and TRBJ2-7; TRBD2 agrees at 7 bases. This CDR3 comprises 15 residues. The J segment lost 3 bases and the V segment lost 1 base, leaving 6 bases of the junction unmatched. CDR1 and CDR2 (germline): SGHTA, FQGNSA.

The V gene is TRBV4-3, the J gene TRBJ1-3, with a weak D call TRBD1 (6 bases). This CDR3 comprises 16 residues. Looked up from germline, CDR1 is LGHNA and CDR2 is YSLEER. V shed 5 bases and J shed 0 bases, with 14 bases lying between them. CDR3 in DNA: TGCGCCAGCAGCGAAGCCGACAGGTCCTCTGGAAACACCATATATTTT. This encodes CASSEADRSSGNTIYF.

For the CDR3, the DNA is TGTGCCAGCAGCACCGGGACAGGGGTAGCTTTCTTT. This codes for CASSTGTGVAFF. The chain couples TRBV11-2 to TRBJ1-1; 10 nucleotides align to TRBD1. After removal of 5 bases from V and 10 bases from J, the junction contained 4 bases not matched to a gene. The CDR3 loop spans 12 amino acids. Germline loops: CDR1 SGHAT, CDR2 FQNNGV. The variable domain in full, completed from reference TRBV11-2 and TRBJ1-1, reads EAGVAQSPRYKIIEKRQSVAFWCNPISGHATLYWYQQILGQGPKLLIQFQNNGVVDDSQLPKDRFSAERLKGVDSTLKIQPAKLEDSAVYLCASSTGTGVAFFGQGTRLTVV.

This clone is a singleton in its sample. The rearrangement joins TRBV18 to TRBJ1-2, with D possibly being TRBD1 (5 bases). Germline CDR1 and CDR2: KGHSH and LQKENI. This CDR3 is built from 13 residues. V gave up 3 bases and J gave up 8 bases, with 13 bases separating them. For the CDR3, the DNA is TGTGCCAGCTCACCGGTAGGGGCGCGAGGCTACACCTTC. Amino acids: CASSPVGARGYTF. The full variable domain, rest sourced from reference TRBV18 and TRBJ1-2, is NAGVMQNPRHLVRRRGQEARLRCSPMKGHSHVYWYRQLPEEGLKFMVYLQKENIIDESGMPKERFSAEFPKEGPSILRIQQVVRGDSAAYFCASSPVGARGYTFGSGTRLTVV.

V gene TRBV30 combines with J gene TRBJ2-3; 10 bases line up with TRBD2. The V gene's germline CDR1 is GTSNPN and CDR2 SVGIG (reference sequence). This CDR3 is 13 amino acids long. V shed 5 bases, J shed 2 bases, and the junction held 1 base outside the gene matches. The CDR3 DNA reads as TGTGCCTGGGGACTAGCGGACACAGATACGCAGTATTTT. Amino acids: CAWGLADTDTQYF.

This chain uses TRBV7-2 with TRBJ1-1; D may be TRBD1 (5 bases). Germline V CDR1 and CDR2: SGHTA, FQGNSA. The ends were cut back, 5 bases at V and 5 bases at J, with 12 bases in the middle. The CDR3 runs 13 residues. CDR3 in amino acids: CASSPGRRTEAFF. The CDR3 region has the DNA TGTGCCAGCAGCCCAGGGAGGAGGACTGAAGCTTTCTTT.

In the case of this clone: Different DNA sequences within this sample yield the same CDR3. This chain uses TRBV6-5 with TRBJ2-1; 9 nucleotides align to TRBD2. The CDR3 length is 15 residues. Germline CDR1 is MNHEY and CDR2 is SVGAGI. Trimming took 0 bases from V and 5 from J; bases not matched to a gene: 2. The CDR3 DNA follows: TGTGCCAGCAGTTACTCAACTAGCGGGCACAATGAGCAGTTCTTC. Protein product: CASSYSTSGHNEQFF.

The chain is built from TRBV4-3 and TRBJ1-1; D call uncertain. This CDR3 contains 14 residues. Trimming removed 0 bases from V and 3 bases from J, with 8 bases in between. CDR1 and CDR2 from the germline V gene are LGHNA and YSLEER. The CDR3 bases are TGCGCCAGCAGCCAAGACGAAGAGGACACTGAAGCTTTCTTT. Protein sequence: CASSQDEEDTEAFF.